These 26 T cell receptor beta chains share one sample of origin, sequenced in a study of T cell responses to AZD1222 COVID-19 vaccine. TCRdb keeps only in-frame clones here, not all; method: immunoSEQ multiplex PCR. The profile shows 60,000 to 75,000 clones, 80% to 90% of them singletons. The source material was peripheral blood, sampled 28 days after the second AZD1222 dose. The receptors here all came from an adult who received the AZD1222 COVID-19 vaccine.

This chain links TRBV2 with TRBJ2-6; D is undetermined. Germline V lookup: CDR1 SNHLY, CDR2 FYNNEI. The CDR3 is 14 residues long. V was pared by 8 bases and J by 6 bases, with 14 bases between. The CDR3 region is CASLRSPLANVLTF. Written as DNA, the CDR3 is TGTGCCAGCCTCCGTTCCCCGCTGGCCAACGTCCTGACTTTC.

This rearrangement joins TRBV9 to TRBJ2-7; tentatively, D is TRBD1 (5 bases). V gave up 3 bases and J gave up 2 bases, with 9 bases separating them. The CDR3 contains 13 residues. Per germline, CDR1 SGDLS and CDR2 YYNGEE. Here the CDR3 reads CASSATAAYEQYF. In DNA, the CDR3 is TGTGCCAGCAGCGCGACAGCCGCCTACGAGCAGTACTTC.

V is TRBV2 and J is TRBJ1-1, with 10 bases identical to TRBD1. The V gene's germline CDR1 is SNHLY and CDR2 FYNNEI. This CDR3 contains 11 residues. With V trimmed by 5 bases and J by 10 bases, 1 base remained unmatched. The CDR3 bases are TGTGCCAGCAGTTGGGACAGGGGAGCTTTCTTT. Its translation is CASSWDRGAFF.

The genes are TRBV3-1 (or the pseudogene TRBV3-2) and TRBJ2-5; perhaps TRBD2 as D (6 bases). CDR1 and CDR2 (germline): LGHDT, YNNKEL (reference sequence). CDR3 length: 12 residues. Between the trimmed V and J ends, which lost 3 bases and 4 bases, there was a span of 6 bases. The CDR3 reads CASSQEGETQYF. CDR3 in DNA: TGTGCCAGCAGCCAGGAGGGAGAGACCCAGTACTTC.

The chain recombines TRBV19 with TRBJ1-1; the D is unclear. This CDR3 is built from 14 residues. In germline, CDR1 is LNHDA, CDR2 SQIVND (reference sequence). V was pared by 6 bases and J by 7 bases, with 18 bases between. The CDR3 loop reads CASSPPRARVEAFF. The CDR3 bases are TGTGCCAGTAGCCCTCCCCGTGCACGGGTTGAAGCTTTCTTT.

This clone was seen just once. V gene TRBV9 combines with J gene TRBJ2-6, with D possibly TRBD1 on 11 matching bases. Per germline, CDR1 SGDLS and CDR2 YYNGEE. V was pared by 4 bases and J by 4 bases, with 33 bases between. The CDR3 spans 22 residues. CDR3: CASSPRDRGLAGGRNGANVLTF. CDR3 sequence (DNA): TGTGCCAGCAGCCCCCGGGACAGGGGGTTAGCGGGAGGTCGGAACGGGGCCAACGTCCTGACTTTC.

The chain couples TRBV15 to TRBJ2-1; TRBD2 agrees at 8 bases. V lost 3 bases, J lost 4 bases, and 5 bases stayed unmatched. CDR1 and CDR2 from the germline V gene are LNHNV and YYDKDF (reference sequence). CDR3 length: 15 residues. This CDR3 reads CATSREREQYNEQFF. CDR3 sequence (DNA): TGTGCCACCAGCAGGGAGCGGGAGCAGTACAATGAGCAGTTCTTC.

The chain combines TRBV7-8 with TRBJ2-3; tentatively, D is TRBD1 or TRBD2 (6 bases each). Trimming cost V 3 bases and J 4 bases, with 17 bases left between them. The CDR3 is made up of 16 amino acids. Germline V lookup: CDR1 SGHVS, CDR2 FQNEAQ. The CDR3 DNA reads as TGTGCCAGCAGCTTGGCACGGACGGGGGCCGCAGATACGCAGTATTTT. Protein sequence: CASSLARTGAADTQYF.

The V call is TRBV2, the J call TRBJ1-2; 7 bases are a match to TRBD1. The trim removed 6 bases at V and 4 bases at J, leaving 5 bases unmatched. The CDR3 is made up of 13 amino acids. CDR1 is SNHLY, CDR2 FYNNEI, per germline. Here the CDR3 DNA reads TGTGCCAGCAGCAGGGACAGCGGCTATGGCTACACCTTC. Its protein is CASSRDSGYGYTF.

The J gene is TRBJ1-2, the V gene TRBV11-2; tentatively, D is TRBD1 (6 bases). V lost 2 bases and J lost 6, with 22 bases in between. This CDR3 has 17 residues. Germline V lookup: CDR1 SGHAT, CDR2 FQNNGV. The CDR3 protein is CASSLSGTIPGFDGYTF. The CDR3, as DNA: TGTGCCAGCAGCTTATCCGGGACAATCCCGGGCTTCGATGGCTACACCTTC. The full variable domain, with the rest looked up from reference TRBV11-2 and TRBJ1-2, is EAGVAQSPRYKIIEKRQSVAFWCNPISGHATLYWYQQILGQGPKLLIQFQNNGVVDDSQLPKDRFSAERLKGVDSTLKIQPAKLEDSAVYLCASSLSGTIPGFDGYTFGSGTRLTVV.

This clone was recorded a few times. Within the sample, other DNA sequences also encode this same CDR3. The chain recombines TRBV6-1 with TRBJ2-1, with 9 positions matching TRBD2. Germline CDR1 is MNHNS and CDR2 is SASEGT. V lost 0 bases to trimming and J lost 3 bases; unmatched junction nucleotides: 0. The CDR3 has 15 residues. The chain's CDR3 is CASSEASGSYNEQFF. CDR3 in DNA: TGTGCCAGCAGTGAAGCTAGCGGGAGCTACAATGAGCAGTTCTTC.

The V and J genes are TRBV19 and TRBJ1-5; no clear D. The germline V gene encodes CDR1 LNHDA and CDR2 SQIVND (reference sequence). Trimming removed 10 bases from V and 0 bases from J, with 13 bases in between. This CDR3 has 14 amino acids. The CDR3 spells CATHHGFSNQPQHF. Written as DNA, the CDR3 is TGTGCCACACACCACGGATTTAGCAATCAGCCCCAGCATTTT.

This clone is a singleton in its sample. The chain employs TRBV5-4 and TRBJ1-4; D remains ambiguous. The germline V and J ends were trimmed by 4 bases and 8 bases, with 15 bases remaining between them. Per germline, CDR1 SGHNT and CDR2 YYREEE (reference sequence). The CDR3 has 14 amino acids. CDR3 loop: CASSIGRADEKLFF. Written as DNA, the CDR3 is TGTGCCAGCAGCATCGGACGGGCGGACGAAAAACTGTTTTTT.

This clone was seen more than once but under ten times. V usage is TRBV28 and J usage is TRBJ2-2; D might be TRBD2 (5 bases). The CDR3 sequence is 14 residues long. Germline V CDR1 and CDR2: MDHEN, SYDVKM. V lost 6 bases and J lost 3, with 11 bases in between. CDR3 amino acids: CASRMRVDTGELFF. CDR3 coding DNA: TGTGCCAGCAGAATGAGGGTTGACACCGGGGAGCTGTTTTTT.

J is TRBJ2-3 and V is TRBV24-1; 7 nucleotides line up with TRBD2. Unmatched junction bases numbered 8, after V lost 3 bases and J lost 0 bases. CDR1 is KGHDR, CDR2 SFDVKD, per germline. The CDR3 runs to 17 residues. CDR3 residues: CATSDRIAGTSTDTQYF. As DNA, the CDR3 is TGTGCCACCAGTGATCGTATAGCGGGCACTAGCACAGATACGCAGTATTTT.

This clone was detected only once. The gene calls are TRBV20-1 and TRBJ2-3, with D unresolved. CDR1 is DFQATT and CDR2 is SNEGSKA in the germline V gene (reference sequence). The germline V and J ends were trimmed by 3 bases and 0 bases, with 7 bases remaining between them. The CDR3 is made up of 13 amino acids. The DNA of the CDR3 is TGCAGTGCTAGTGAAACGAGCACAGATACGCAGTATTTT. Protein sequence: CSASETSTDTQYF.

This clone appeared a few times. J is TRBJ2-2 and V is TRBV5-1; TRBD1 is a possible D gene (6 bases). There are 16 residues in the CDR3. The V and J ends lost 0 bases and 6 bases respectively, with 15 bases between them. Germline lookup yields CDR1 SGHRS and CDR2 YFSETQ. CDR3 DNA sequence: TGCGCCAGCAGCTTGGCAGGGGCGCGAGGGGCCGGGGAGCTGTTTTTT. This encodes CASSLAGARGAGELFF.

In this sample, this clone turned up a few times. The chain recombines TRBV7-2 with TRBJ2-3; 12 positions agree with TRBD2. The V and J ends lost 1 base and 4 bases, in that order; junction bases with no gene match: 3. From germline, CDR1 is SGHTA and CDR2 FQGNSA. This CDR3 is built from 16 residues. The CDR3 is CASSLVGTSGSDTQYF. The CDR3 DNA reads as TGTGCCAGCAGCTTAGTTGGGACTAGCGGGTCAGATACGCAGTATTTT.

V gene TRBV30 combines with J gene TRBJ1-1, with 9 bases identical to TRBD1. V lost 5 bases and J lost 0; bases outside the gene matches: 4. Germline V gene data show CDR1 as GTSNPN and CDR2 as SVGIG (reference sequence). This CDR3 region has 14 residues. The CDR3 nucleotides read TGTGCCTGGGTGGGGGACAGGGTGAACACTGAAGCTTTCTTT. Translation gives CAWVGDRVNTEAFF.

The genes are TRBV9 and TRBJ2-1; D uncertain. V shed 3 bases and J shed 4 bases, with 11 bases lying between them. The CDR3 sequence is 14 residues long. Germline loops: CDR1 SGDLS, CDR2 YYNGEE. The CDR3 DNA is TGTGCCAGCAGCGGACCCGGGCTTTACAATGAGCAGTTCTTC. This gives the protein CASSGPGLYNEQFF.

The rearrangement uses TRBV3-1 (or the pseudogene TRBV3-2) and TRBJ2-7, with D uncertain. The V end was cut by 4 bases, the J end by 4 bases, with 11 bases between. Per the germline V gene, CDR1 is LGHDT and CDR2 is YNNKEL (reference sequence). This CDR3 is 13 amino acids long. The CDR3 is CASSPLLGYEQYF. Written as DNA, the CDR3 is TGTGCCAGCAGCCCTCTTTTAGGGTACGAGCAGTACTTC.

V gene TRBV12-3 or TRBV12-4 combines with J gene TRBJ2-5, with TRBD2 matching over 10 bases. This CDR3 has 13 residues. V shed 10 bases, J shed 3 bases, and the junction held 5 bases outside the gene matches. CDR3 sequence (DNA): TGTGCCACCGGGACTAGCGCCAAAGAGACCCAGTACTTC. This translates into CATGTSAKETQYF.

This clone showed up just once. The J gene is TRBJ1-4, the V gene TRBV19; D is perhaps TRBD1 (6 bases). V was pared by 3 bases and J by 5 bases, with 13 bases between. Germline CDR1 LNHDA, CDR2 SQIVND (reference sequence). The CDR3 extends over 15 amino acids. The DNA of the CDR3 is TGTGCCAGTAGTATGGGGGGACACCTGAATGAAAAACTGTTTTTT. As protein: CASSMGGHLNEKLFF.

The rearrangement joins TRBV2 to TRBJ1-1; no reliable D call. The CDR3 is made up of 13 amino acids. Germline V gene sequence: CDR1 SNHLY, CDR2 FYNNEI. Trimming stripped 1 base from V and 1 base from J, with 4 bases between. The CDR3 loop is CASSEERNTEAFF. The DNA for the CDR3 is TGTGCCAGCAGTGAAGAGAGGAACACTGAAGCTTTCTTT.

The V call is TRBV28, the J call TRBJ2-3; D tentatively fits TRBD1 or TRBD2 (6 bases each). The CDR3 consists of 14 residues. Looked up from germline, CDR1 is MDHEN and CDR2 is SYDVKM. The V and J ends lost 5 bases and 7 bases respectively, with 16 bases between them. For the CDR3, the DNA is TGTGCCAGCAGTAGGGGGGAACGGGGAAATACGCAGTATTTT. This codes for CASSRGERGNTQYF.

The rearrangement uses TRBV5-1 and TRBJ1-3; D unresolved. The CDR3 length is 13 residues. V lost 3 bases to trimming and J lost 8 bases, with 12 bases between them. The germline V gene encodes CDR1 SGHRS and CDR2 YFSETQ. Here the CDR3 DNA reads TGCGCCAGCAGCTACGGAACGACGGACACCATATATTTT. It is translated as CASSYGTTDTIYF. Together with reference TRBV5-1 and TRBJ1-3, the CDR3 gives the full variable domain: KAGVTQTPRYLIKTRGQQVTLSCSPISGHRSVSWYQQTPGQGLQFLFEYFSETQRNKGNFPGRFSGRQFSNSRSEMNVSTLELGDSALYLCASSYGTTDTIYFGEGSWLTVV.